This entry lists 17 T cell receptor beta chains sequenced from one sample in a study of blood T cell repertoires in COVID-19. Libraries were prepared by immunoSEQ multiplex PCR; TCRdb keeps only in-frame clonotypes and omits some of them. Here the sample spans about 28,000 clones, about 85% being singletons. Specimen: peripheral blood. These receptors came from a human donor in a cohort sampled during active COVID-19.

J is TRBJ1-5 and V is TRBV7-2, with TRBD1 identical over 9 bases. CDR1 and CDR2 from the germline V gene are SGHTA and FQGNSA. The CDR3 runs 17 residues. The ends lost 5 bases at V and 7 bases at J; junction bases unmatched: 15. DNA for the CDR3: TGTGCCAGCAGCCCTATAGGGACAGGGAGGAACAACCAGCCCCAGCATTTT. Translated: CASSPIGTGRNNQPQHF.

The chain is built from TRBV7-2 and TRBJ1-4, with D unresolved. V was cut by 3 bases and J by 8 bases, with 10 bases left in between. CDR1 and CDR2 (germline): SGHTA, FQGNSA. The CDR3 contains 13 residues. The CDR3 nucleotides read TGTGCCAGCAGCTTCCTCGAGGGAGAAAAACTGTTTTTT. It encodes CASSFLEGEKLFF.

The genes are TRBV5-5 and TRBJ1-3; D ambiguous. This CDR3 has 14 residues. V was cut by 1 base and J by 4 bases, with 9 bases left in between. The V gene's germline CDR1 is SGHKS and CDR2 YYEKEE (reference sequence). The CDR3 here is CASSLPLLGNTIYF. CDR3 nucleotide sequence: TGTGCCAGCAGCTTGCCCCTCCTGGGAAACACCATATATTTT.

J is TRBJ2-1 and V is TRBV11-2, with 12 bases that match TRBD2. J lost 7 bases, V lost 5 bases, and 6 bases had no gene match. Germline CDR1 is SGHAT and CDR2 is FQNNGV. The CDR3 is made up of 15 amino acids. In nucleotides, the CDR3 is TGTGCCAGCAGCCTACTAGCGGGGGGCCGGAATGAGCAGTTCTTC. Amino acids: CASSLLAGGRNEQFF.

The chain recombines TRBV12-5 with TRBJ2-6; tentatively, D is TRBD2 (5 bases). Germline V gene lookup returns CDR1 LGHNT and CDR2 FRNRAP. The CDR3 runs 18 residues. Trimming left V 7 bases short and J 0 bases short, with 19 bases between. CDR3 amino acids: CASATRGSTFSGANVLTF. The CDR3 DNA sequence: TGTGCTAGTGCTACACGGGGAAGCACCTTCTCTGGGGCCAACGTCCTGACTTTC.

This clone appeared a single time. The chain carries TRBV6-2 or TRBV6-3 and TRBJ1-1; possibly TRBD1 for D (6 bases). This CDR3 has 15 amino acids. Per germline, CDR1 MNHEY and CDR2 SVGEGT. Trimming stripped 5 bases from V and 2 bases from J, with 15 bases between. The CDR3 nucleotides read TGTGCCAGCAGTCGACTGGGACAAAGAAACACTGAAGCTTTCTTT. Translating it yields CASSRLGQRNTEAFF.

This clone was detected a few times. V is TRBV7-9 and J is TRBJ2-3, with no clear D. The V and J ends lost 0 bases and 4 bases respectively, with 11 bases between them. CDR3 length: 15 residues. Germline-derived CDR1 and CDR2 are SEHNR and FQNEAQ (reference sequence). The CDR3 is CASSLAASGPDTQYF. The DNA for the CDR3 is TGTGCCAGCAGCTTAGCGGCTAGTGGCCCAGATACGCAGTATTTT.

The chain combines TRBV30 with TRBJ2-2; maybe TRBD2 (6 bases). Trimming took off 0 bases at V and 6 bases at J, with 17 bases between the two ends. The CDR3 totals 16 residues. Germline CDR1 is GTSNPN and CDR2 is SVGIG (reference sequence). The CDR3 loop reads CAWSVGTLGGAGELFF. For the CDR3, the DNA is TGTGCCTGGAGTGTTGGGACTCTCGGCGGTGCCGGGGAGCTGTTTTTT.

V and J are TRBV27 and TRBJ2-7, with D maybe TRBD2 (6 bases). Looked up from germline, CDR1 is MNHEY and CDR2 is SMNVEV (reference sequence). Trimming pared 5 bases from V and 0 bases from J, leaving 17 bases between. The CDR3 runs to 16 residues. CDR3 DNA: TGTGCCAGCAGTCCCCTCGGGAGCTCTAGCTCCTACGAGCAGTACTTC. Amino acid sequence: CASSPLGSSSSYEQYF.

V is TRBV2 and J is TRBJ2-1; D is unresolved. The CDR3 has 10 amino acids. Germline loops: CDR1 SNHLY, CDR2 FYNNEI. CDR3 nucleotide sequence: TGTGCACACGGTCGGGATGAGCAGTTCTTC. Amino acids: CAHGRDEQFF.

The J gene is TRBJ2-5, the V gene TRBV30; D is perhaps TRBD2 (6 bases). Germline lookup yields CDR1 GTSNPN and CDR2 SVGIG (reference sequence). V was trimmed by 0 bases and J by 7 bases, leaving 15 bases between them. The CDR3 runs 14 residues. The CDR3 sequence: CAWSVLGQGGTQYF. CDR3 in DNA: TGTGCCTGGAGTGTACTAGGGCAGGGAGGGACCCAGTACTTC.

The chain uses TRBV5-1 and TRBJ2-5; 9 nucleotides match TRBD1. The junction had 7 bases not matched to a gene; V was cut back by 3 bases and J by 4 bases. Germline-derived CDR1 and CDR2 are SGHRS and YFSETQ. The CDR3 extends over 15 amino acids. The chain's CDR3 is CASSSRTGAAETQYF. Written as DNA, the CDR3 is TGCGCCAGCAGCTCCCGGACAGGGGCGGCAGAGACCCAGTACTTC.

The chain recombines TRBV7-9 with TRBJ2-1, with a weak D call TRBD2 (5 bases). CDR1 SEHNR and CDR2 FQNEAQ come from the germline V gene (reference sequence). The CDR3 extends over 15 amino acids. Trimming pared 7 bases from V and 0 bases from J, leaving 13 bases between. The CDR3 DNA sequence: TGTGCCAGCATTAGGTCGGGGAGCTCCTACAATGAGCAGTTCTTC. Translation: CASIRSGSSYNEQFF. Filled out from reference TRBV7-9 and TRBJ2-1, the complete variable domain reads DTGVSQNPRHKITKRGQNVTFRCDPISEHNRLYWYRQTLGQGPEFLTYFQNEAQLEKSRLLSDRFSAERPKGSFSTLEIQRTEQGDSAMYLCASIRSGSSYNEQFFGPGTRLTVL.

The chain combines TRBV6-5 with TRBJ1-6; D unclear. Germline V gene sequence: CDR1 MNHEY, CDR2 SVGAGI. V was trimmed by 7 bases and J by 0 bases, leaving 10 bases between them. The CDR3 is made up of 15 amino acids. The CDR3 region has the DNA TGTGCCAGCATGTTCGAGAGCTCCTATAATTCACCCCTCCACTTT. This encodes CASMFESSYNSPLHF.

The chain has TRBV28 and TRBJ2-5; 9 bases agree with TRBD1. The germline gives CDR1 MDHEN, CDR2 SYDVKM. The junction had 3 bases not matched to a gene; V was cut back by 5 bases and J by 2 bases. This CDR3 is built from 14 residues. The CDR3 region is CASSTGQGQETQYF. The DNA of the CDR3 is TGTGCCAGCAGTACGGGACAGGGACAAGAGACCCAGTACTTC.

The chain carries TRBV5-3 and TRBJ2-7; 9 nucleotides align to TRBD2. TRBV5-3 is an ORF, and what it does is uncertain. V shed 0 bases, J shed 0 bases, and the junction held 10 bases outside the gene matches. The CDR3 extends over 18 amino acids. CDR3 region: CARSLGLAGPTISYEQYF. For the CDR3, the DNA is TGTGCCAGAAGCTTGGGGCTAGCGGGGCCTACAATCTCCTACGAGCAGTACTTC.

The chain employs TRBV27 and TRBJ2-7; TRBD1 might be the D (5 bases). V lost 5 bases and J 4 bases, leaving 9 bases between the germline ends. Germline V gene lookup returns CDR1 MNHEY and CDR2 SMNVEV (reference sequence). The CDR3 contains 12 residues. Written as DNA, the CDR3 is TGTGCCAGCAGTCCTCAGGGTTACGAGCAGTACTTC. It yields the protein CASSPQGYEQYF.